These 26 T cell receptor beta chains came from one sample sequenced in a study of early T cells in non-severe SARS-CoV-2 infection. TCRdb redid the calling of the 5' RACE reads with MiXCR, one entry per CDR3 protein. The sample consists of approximately 34,000 distinct CDR3 sequences, 6% to 9.5% of them appearing once. The material was whole blood, obtained at baseline. The receptors derive from an adult who was a healthcare worker with PCR-confirmed SARS-CoV-2 infection or an uninfected control (not recorded which).

The rearrangement joins TRBV2 to TRBJ2-5; tentative D call: TRBD2 (5 bases). The germline V gene has CDR1 SNHLY and CDR2 FYNNEI. The CDR3 loop spans 15 amino acids. With 2 bases removed from V and 5 bases from J, the gap between germline ends came to 15 bases. The CDR3 loop reads CASSESGSSWETQYF. The CDR3 region has the DNA TGTGCCAGCAGTGAATCGGGATCCAGCTGGGAGACCCAGTACTTC.

The sample holds many counts of this clonotype. The rearrangement links TRBV5-1 to TRBJ1-6; D remains unclear. Trimming stripped 0 bases from V and 3 bases from J, with 10 bases between. The CDR3 has 16 residues. Germline V gene lookup returns CDR1 SGHRS and CDR2 YFSETQ. CDR3 in amino acids: CASSLEGRGYNSPLHF. CDR3 in DNA: TGCGCCAGCAGCTTGGAGGGCAGAGGCTATAATTCACCCCTCCACTTT. Complete variable domain (other parts from reference TRBV5-1 and TRBJ1-6): KAGVTQTPRYLIKTRGQQVTLSCSPISGHRSVSWYQQTPGQGLQFLFEYFSETQRNKGNFPGRFSGRQFSNSRSEMNVSTLELGDSALYLCASSLEGRGYNSPLHFGNGTRLTVT.

The chain has TRBV10-3 and TRBJ2-7; D is unresolved. Deletions cut 2 bases from V and 6 bases from J, with 8 bases between. The CDR3 contains 12 residues. The V gene's germline CDR1 is ENHRY and CDR2 SYGVKD. The CDR3 DNA reads TGTGCCATCAGTGAGGGCCCACCCGAGCAGTACTTC. Translating it yields CAISEGPPEQYF.

This chain uses TRBV18 with TRBJ1-1; D unclear. Looked up from germline, CDR1 is KGHSH and CDR2 is LQKENI. The CDR3 loop spans 14 amino acids. Trimming removed 3 bases from V and 5 bases from J, with 13 bases in between. CDR3 nucleotides: TGTGCCAGCTCACCGCTTCAGGAATCGACTGAAGCTTTCTTT. This sequence encodes CASSPLQESTEAFF.

This clonotype was seen many times. The chain employs TRBV7-3 and TRBJ2-2, with a tentative D call TRBD1 (6 bases). V was pared by 2 bases and J by 3 bases, with 10 bases between. The V gene's germline CDR1 is SGHTA and CDR2 FQGTGA. This CDR3 contains 15 residues. CDR3 nucleotide sequence: TGTGCCAGCAGCTTATCTTCAGGGGACACCGGGGAGCTGTTTTTT. Translated, it gives CASSLSSGDTGELFF. The complete variable domain, with remaining parts taken from reference TRBV7-3 and TRBJ2-2, reads GAGVSQTPSNKVTEKGKYVELRCDPISGHTALYWYRQSLGQGPEFLIYFQGTGAADDSGLPNDRFFAVRPEGSVSTLKIQRTERGDSAVYLCASSLSSGDTGELFFGEGSRLTVL.

This clonotype came up a few times. The V gene is TRBV11-3, the J gene TRBJ2-7; 7 bases fit TRBD1. CDR1 is SGHNT, CDR2 YENEEA, per germline. The CDR3 runs to 19 residues. V dropped 0 bases and J dropped 3; count of bases not matched to a gene: 17. As DNA, the CDR3 is TGTGCCAGCAGCTTAGATCAGGGTTATAGGGGGCATTTGGACTACGAGCAGTACTTC. It codes for CASSLDQGYRGHLDYEQYF.

The chain employs TRBV6-4 and TRBJ1-1, with unresolved D. Germline V gene data show CDR1 as MRHNA and CDR2 as SNTAGT. The V end lost 0 bases, the J end lost 0 bases, and 2 bases lay between the germline ends. The CDR3 is 13 residues long. The CDR3 region is CASSDSVNTEAFF. In DNA, the CDR3 is TGTGCCAGCAGTGACTCAGTGAACACTGAAGCTTTCTTT.

The chain has TRBV7-6 and TRBJ1-1, with a tentative D call TRBD1 (6 bases). The CDR3 is made up of 13 amino acids. With 0 bases removed from V and 7 bases from J, the gap between germline ends came to 9 bases. CDR1 SGHVS and CDR2 FNYEAQ come from the germline V gene. DNA for the CDR3: TGTGCCAGCAGCTTAGCCGGACAGAGTGAAGCTTTCTTT. Translated, it gives CASSLAGQSEAFF.

The chain links TRBV11-3 to TRBJ2-3; 12 bases line up with TRBD1. Germline CDR1 is SGHNT and CDR2 is YENEEA. The length of the CDR3 is 15 residues. J lost 7 bases, V lost 5 bases, and 7 bases had no gene match. CDR3 in DNA: TGTGCCAGCAGCACTGGGACAGGGGGCAGGCATACGCAGTATTTT. Protein product: CASSTGTGGRHTQYF.

J is TRBJ2-5 and V is TRBV28; D not resolved. The CDR3 totals 16 residues. Germline V gives CDR1 MDHEN, CDR2 SYDVKM. V gave up 3 bases and J gave up 5 bases, with 19 bases separating them. The CDR3 reads CASSFGPGTLAETQYF. The CDR3 region has the DNA TGTGCCAGCAGTTTTGGGCCGGGCACCCTGGCGGAGACCCAGTACTTC.

The table lists this clonotype with a few counts. The V gene is TRBV28, the J gene TRBJ1-6; D is perhaps TRBD1 (6 bases). CDR3 length: 16 amino acids. V was pared by 6 bases and J by 4 bases, with 16 bases between. CDR1 is MDHEN, CDR2 SYDVKM, per germline. CDR3 in amino acids: CASRTDRGAYNSPLHF. The CDR3, as DNA: TGTGCCAGCAGAACTGACCGGGGGGCGTATAATTCACCCCTCCACTTT.

Ten or more counts support this clonotype. The chain links TRBV20-1 to TRBJ2-3; D gene unclear. From germline, CDR1 is DFQATT and CDR2 SNEGSKA (reference sequence). Trimming left V 1 base short and J 0 bases short, with 2 bases between. The CDR3 consists of 12 residues. The CDR3 loop is CSARGSTDTQYF. CDR3 DNA sequence: TGCAGTGCTAGAGGAAGCACAGATACGCAGTATTTT.

V usage is TRBV7-3 and J usage is TRBJ2-1, with 8 nucleotides matching TRBD1. J lost 4 bases, V lost 0 bases, and 5 bases had no gene match. CDR1 is SGHTA, CDR2 FQGTGA, per germline. The CDR3 extends over 16 amino acids. The CDR3 DNA reads TGTGCCAGCAGCTTAACGCGAGGACAGGGATACAATGAGCAGTTCTTC. Translated: CASSLTRGQGYNEQFF. Using reference TRBV7-3 and TRBJ2-1 for the parts outside the CDR3, the full variable domain is GAGVSQTPSNKVTEKGKYVELRCDPISGHTALYWYRQSLGQGPEFLIYFQGTGAADDSGLPNDRFFAVRPEGSVSTLKIQRTERGDSAVYLCASSLTRGQGYNEQFFGPGTRLTVL.

At least ten counts were recorded for this clonotype. The J gene is TRBJ1-2, the V gene TRBV10-2; 12 bases are shared with TRBD1. The germline V gene encodes CDR1 WSHSY and CDR2 SAAADI. V shed 7 bases, J shed 8 bases, and the junction held 11 bases outside the gene matches. The CDR3 contains 15 residues. CDR3 coding DNA: TGCGCCAGCACTCGGGGACAGGGGGCCATCTACGGCTACACCTTC. Translating gives CASTRGQGAIYGYTF.

The DNA of the CDR3 is TGTGCCAGCAGCGAGAGGGACCGCACAGATACGCAGTATTTT. Its protein product is CASSERDRTDTQYF. J is TRBJ2-3 and V is TRBV9; D is possibly TRBD1 or TRBD2 (5 bases each). Germline CDR1 and CDR2: SGDLS and YYNGEE. V was shortened by 3 bases and J by 1 base, with 9 bases between the two germline ends. The CDR3 contains 14 residues.

The chain employs TRBV5-4 and TRBJ1-1; D is undetermined. V gave up 5 bases and J gave up 0 bases, with 8 bases separating them. Germline lookup yields CDR1 SGHNT and CDR2 YYREEE (reference sequence). This CDR3 is 13 amino acids long. CDR3 DNA sequence: TGTGCCAGCAGTCCCGATATGAACACTGAAGCTTTCTTT. It yields the protein CASSPDMNTEAFF.

This clonotype was counted many times. The CDR3 DNA is TGCAGGCCCACTAGCGGATCCTACAATGAGCAGTTCTTC. Protein sequence: CRPTSGSYNEQFF. V and J are TRBV20-1 and TRBJ2-1; the match to TRBD2 covers 8 bases. Germline V gives CDR1 DFQATT, CDR2 SNEGSKA (reference sequence). The CDR3 runs to 13 residues.

CDR3 in amino acids: CASSFQGVSYNEQFF. The CDR3 DNA sequence: TGTGCCAGCAGCTTCCAGGGTGTTTCCTACAATGAGCAGTTCTTC. The chain has TRBV12-3 or TRBV12-4 and TRBJ2-1, with D possibly TRBD1 on 5 matching bases. CDR3 size: 15 residues. With 6 bases removed from V and 1 base from J, the gap between germline ends came to 13 bases.

The gene calls are TRBV7-9 and TRBJ1-6, with TRBD1 identical over 9 bases. Losses at the gene ends were 5 bases for V and 8 bases for J; bases not matched to a gene: 4. Germline V gene data show CDR1 as SEHNR and CDR2 as FQNEAQ (reference sequence). The CDR3 is 14 amino acids. The CDR3 DNA sequence: TGTGCCAGCAGCCAAACAGGGGGCGATTCACCCCTCCACTTT. Amino acid sequence: CASSQTGGDSPLHF.

V is TRBV15 and J is TRBJ2-5; weak D call: TRBD2 (7 bases). The germline V gene has CDR1 LNHNV and CDR2 YYDKDF (reference sequence). Trimming shortened V by 0 bases and J by 4 bases, and 12 bases separated the two germline ends. The CDR3 loop spans 15 amino acids. CDR3: CATSREGGARETQYF. CDR3 sequence (DNA): TGTGCCACCAGCAGAGAAGGGGGGGCCAGAGAGACCCAGTACTTC. The whole variable domain, filled in from reference TRBV15 and TRBJ2-5, reads DAMVIQNPRYQVTQFGKPVTLSCSQTLNHNVMYWYQQKSSQAPKLLFHYYDKDFNNEADTPDNFQSRRPNTSFCFLDIRSPGLGDTAMYLCATSREGGARETQYFGPGTRLLVL.

This clonotype was recorded at least ten times. This chain joins TRBV7-2 and TRBJ2-7, with 7 bases that match TRBD1. CDR3 length equals 14 residues. V gave up 0 bases and J gave up 2 bases; unmatched junction bases: 1. In germline, CDR1 is SGHTA, CDR2 FQGNSA. The CDR3 protein is CASSLAGGPYEQYF. CDR3 DNA sequence: TGTGCCAGCAGCTTAGCAGGGGGCCCCTACGAGCAGTACTTC. The variable domain in full, completed from reference TRBV7-2 and TRBJ2-7, reads GAGVSQSPSNKVTEKGKDVELRCDPISGHTALYWYRQSLGQGLEFLIYFQGNSAPDKSGLPSDRFSAERTGGSVSTLTIQRTQQEDSAVYLCASSLAGGPYEQYFGPGTRLTVT.

This chain links TRBV2 with TRBJ2-5; perhaps TRBD1 as D (6 bases). Between the trimmed V and J ends, which lost 2 bases and 4 bases, there was a span of 8 bases. The CDR3 contains 13 residues. Germline lookup yields CDR1 SNHLY and CDR2 FYNNEI. The CDR3 spells CASSETQGETQYF. The DNA of the CDR3 is TGTGCCAGCAGTGAAACACAGGGAGAGACCCAGTACTTC.

This chain joins TRBV5-1 and TRBJ2-1, with no clear D. Trimming left V 2 bases short and J 8 bases short, with 11 bases between. Germline V CDR1 and CDR2: SGHRS, YFSETQ. This CDR3 comprises 13 residues. CDR3: CASSLKNNDEQFF. In DNA form, the CDR3 reads TGCGCCAGCAGCTTAAAAAATAACGATGAGCAGTTCTTC.

V and J are TRBV28 and TRBJ2-5, with 11 nucleotides matching TRBD2. Trimming took 6 bases from V and 3 from J; bases not matched to a gene: 9. The CDR3 has 16 amino acids. CDR1 and CDR2 (germline): MDHEN, SYDVKM. The CDR3 sequence is CASREPSGGKKETQYF. The CDR3 region has the DNA TGTGCCAGCAGGGAACCTAGCGGGGGGAAGAAAGAGACCCAGTACTTC.

V and J are TRBV9 and TRBJ1-2; 8 nucleotides line up with TRBD1. The CDR3 is 15 amino acids. Losses at the gene ends were 4 bases for V and 5 bases for J; bases not matched to a gene: 10. Germline V gene data show CDR1 as SGDLS and CDR2 as YYNGEE. The CDR3 nucleotides are TGTGCCAGCAGCATCGGGACAGGATCCTCTTATGGCTACACCTTC. Encoded protein: CASSIGTGSSYGYTF.

By frequency in the sample, this clonotype is medium-sized (0.01 to 0.1%). This rearrangement joins TRBV5-1 to TRBJ2-1; 10 bases align to TRBD2. CDR1 and CDR2 (germline): SGHRS, YFSETQ. Trimming took 1 base from V and 4 from J; bases not matched to a gene: 8. The CDR3 length is 17 residues. The CDR3 reads CASSLSPLAGGYNEQFF. The CDR3 nucleotides are TGCGCCAGCAGCTTGTCCCCATTAGCGGGGGGATACAATGAGCAGTTCTTC.